A single T cell receptor (beta chain) is shown here with its context. The data are from a study of blood T cell repertoires in COVID-19. Study background: Sites across the United States, Italy and Spain contributed samples from acute and convalescent COVID-19. T cells, B-cell-depleted T cells, or PBMCs provided the cDNA or gDNA that served as material.

The germline gives CDR1 MNHNS, CDR2 SASEGT. The CDR3 contains 15 residues. V was pared by 2 bases and J by 7 bases, with 17 bases between. In the original analysis: It was from reference gene primer amplification that nucleated cell counts were estimated. Only in-frame clones appear in the TCRdb table, and some are missing; sequencing was by immunoSEQ multiplex PCR. V and J calls and clone size follow that table, whereas D and trimming were derived from the DNA. The sample includes around 100,000 clones, about 90% of them seen just once. This sequence was found in a young man with acute or convalescent COVID-19. The chain couples TRBV6-1 to TRBJ1-1, with D perhaps TRBD1 (6 bases). The sequenced material came from peripheral blood. Here the CDR3 DNA reads TGTGCCAGCAGTGAATTCACGCGGGGGCCCGGTGAAGCTTTCTTT. Amino acid sequence: CASSEFTRGPGEAFF.